Following are 29 T cell receptor beta chains from one sample sequenced in a study of blood T cell repertoires in COVID-19. Sequencing was performed with immunoSEQ multiplex PCR; in TCRdb, only in-frame clones are kept and a portion is missing. The sample has a few hundred thousand clones; around 85% are singletons. Sequencing input: peripheral blood. The source is a woman between 45 and 65 years old with acute or convalescent COVID-19.

V is TRBV5-1 and J is TRBJ1-2, with unresolved D. CDR3 size: 14 residues. Germline assignment: CDR1 SGHRS and CDR2 YFSETQ. The V end was cut by 2 bases, the J end by 4 bases, with 12 bases between. The CDR3 DNA is TGCGCCAGCAGCTTCGGCCAGGCGATCTATGGCTACACCTTC. Residues: CASSFGQAIYGYTF.

The chain links TRBV20-1 to TRBJ2-7; D might be TRBD2 (6 bases). Germline loops: CDR1 DFQATT, CDR2 SNEGSKA (reference sequence). This CDR3 contains 14 residues. V was trimmed by 5 bases and J by 2 bases, leaving 16 bases between them. CDR3 sequence: CSAGETRGAYEQYF. The CDR3 nucleotides read TGCAGTGCTGGTGAGACTAGAGGGGCCTACGAGCAGTACTTC.

The gene calls are TRBV6-5 and TRBJ1-1; 9 bases align to TRBD1. The length of the CDR3 is 15 residues. Germline V gene sequence: CDR1 MNHEY, CDR2 SVGAGI. The V segment lost 8 bases and the J segment 3 bases; nucleotides outside the gene matches: 10. CDR3 amino acids: CASCRNRGPDTEAFF. In DNA, the CDR3 is TGTGCCAGCTGTAGGAACAGGGGGCCTGACACTGAAGCTTTCTTT.

The chain is built from TRBV30 and TRBJ1-2; 8 bases agree with TRBD1. Germline V lookup: CDR1 GTSNPN, CDR2 SVGIG (reference sequence). The junction had 10 bases not matched to a gene; V was cut back by 5 bases and J by 8 bases. There are 13 residues in the CDR3. As DNA, the CDR3 is TGTGCCTGGGGACCGGACAGGGTGGGCGGCTACACCTTC. Translated: CAWGPDRVGGYTF. Drawing the rest from reference TRBV30 and TRBJ1-2, the complete variable domain is SQTIHQWPATLVQPVGSPLSLECTVEGTSNPNLYWYRQAAGRGLQLLFYSVGIGQISSEVPQNLSASRPQDRQFILSSKKLLLSDSGFYLCAWGPDRVGGYTFGSGTRLTVV.

The V and J genes are TRBV9 and TRBJ1-2; D is unclear. CDR1 is SGDLS and CDR2 is YYNGEE in the germline V gene. V was trimmed by 3 bases and J by 7 bases, leaving 13 bases between them. The CDR3 is 13 amino acids. The CDR3 DNA follows: TGTGCCAGCAGCGATTCTGGTGCGGGTGGCTACACCTTC. Translated, it gives CASSDSGAGGYTF.

The chain links TRBV24-1 to TRBJ2-1, with a possible D match to TRBD2 (6 bases). The CDR3 is 17 amino acids. Germline loops: CDR1 KGHDR, CDR2 SFDVKD. Trimming pared 4 bases from V and 4 bases from J, leaving 19 bases between. Here the CDR3 DNA reads TGTGCCACCAGTGACTCGACTCCCGGGAGCGGGTACAATGAGCAGTTCTTC. Its protein is CATSDSTPGSGYNEQFF.

V is TRBV30 and J is TRBJ2-1; D uncertain. The CDR3 sequence is 13 residues long. CDR1 and CDR2 (germline): GTSNPN, SVGIG (reference sequence). Trimming removed 1 base at V and 7 bases at J, with 11 bases between. CDR3 amino acids: CAWSALLENEQFF. In DNA, the CDR3 is TGTGCCTGGAGTGCCCTACTTGAAAATGAGCAGTTCTTC.

The rearrangement links TRBV6-4 to TRBJ1-5; D may be TRBD1 (6 bases). V lost 3 bases and J lost 5, with 8 bases in between. In germline, CDR1 is MRHNA, CDR2 SNTAGT. CDR3 length equals 13 residues. The DNA of the CDR3 is TGTGCCAGCAGTGAACAGGGAGATCAGCCCCAGCATTTT. This sequence encodes CASSEQGDQPQHF.

This chain uses TRBV16 with TRBJ2-1; 7 bases are shared with TRBD1. This CDR3 is built from 16 residues. CDR1 is KGHSY, CDR2 FQNENV, per germline. With 3 bases clipped from V and 5 bases from J, the junction kept 10 bases outside the gene matches. The CDR3 loop reads CASSQLQGTLNNEQFF. CDR3 nucleotides: TGTGCCAGCAGCCAGTTACAGGGGACACTTAACAATGAGCAGTTCTTC.

The chain links TRBV19 to TRBJ1-1; D might be TRBD1 (5 bases). This CDR3 region has 16 residues. The germline V gene encodes CDR1 LNHDA and CDR2 SQIVND (reference sequence). V dropped 5 bases and J dropped 2 bases, with 18 bases sitting between them. In DNA, the CDR3 is TGTGCCAGTAGTGCTCCCTACAGGATAGTTAACACTGAAGCTTTCTTT. Translated, it gives CASSAPYRIVNTEAFF.

The CDR3 DNA follows: TGTGCCAGCAGCTTAAGCGGACCCATCAGCACAGATACGCAGTATTTT. The encoded protein is CASSLSGPISTDTQYF. J is TRBJ2-3 and V is TRBV7-6; a possible D gene is TRBD2 (5 bases). The ends were cut back, 2 bases at V and 0 bases at J, with 12 bases in the middle. The CDR3 spans 16 residues. Looked up from germline, CDR1 is SGHVS and CDR2 is FNYEAQ.

The chain recombines TRBV4-1 with TRBJ1-3; D might be TRBD1 (5 bases). The CDR3 sequence is 16 residues long. V was trimmed by 6 bases and J by 0 bases, leaving 15 bases between them. CDR1 is MGHRA, CDR2 YSYEKL, per germline. The chain's CDR3 is CASSPSTGHSGNTIYF. As DNA, the CDR3 is TGCGCCAGCAGTCCCTCTACAGGTCACTCTGGAAACACCATATATTTT.

The chain uses TRBV7-9 and TRBJ1-1; D is unresolved. Trimming took off 5 bases at V and 4 bases at J, with 14 bases between the two ends. CDR1 is SEHNR and CDR2 is FQNEAQ in the germline V gene (reference sequence). This CDR3 has 14 amino acids. The CDR3 loop is CASSPGLVGTEAFF. The CDR3 DNA reads TGTGCCAGCAGCCCCGGACTCGTTGGCACTGAAGCTTTCTTT.

This clone was detected only a few times. V is TRBV6-6 and J is TRBJ2-7; 7 bases map to TRBD1. Trimming removed 4 bases from V and 3 bases from J; junction bases left unmatched: 9. The CDR3 covers 15 residues. Germline CDR1 and CDR2: MNHNY and SVGAGI (reference sequence). The CDR3 bases are TGTGCCAGCAGTTTCTCCGGGACAGACTTCTACGAGCAGTACTTC. Its translation: CASSFSGTDFYEQYF.

Worth noting for this clone: The junction shows a germline mismatch at one end, possibly a read error. This chain connects TRBV7-9 to TRBJ2-5, with D possibly being TRBD1 (6 bases). CDR1 is SEHNR and CDR2 is FQNEAQ in the germline V gene (reference sequence). The CDR3 covers 13 residues. CDR3 residues: CASTVGGKETQYF. DNA for the CDR3: TGTGCGAGCACAGTAGGGGGTAAAGAGACCCAGTACTTC.

The chain recombines TRBV7-9 with TRBJ1-1, with D tentatively TRBD1 (6 bases). V shed 1 base and J shed 0 bases, with 15 bases lying between them. The CDR3 is made up of 17 amino acids. The germline CDR1 and CDR2 sequences are SEHNR and FQNEAQ (reference sequence). This CDR3 is CASSLGGRGWMNTEAFF. For the CDR3, the DNA is TGTGCCAGCAGCTTAGGAGGCAGGGGATGGATGAACACTGAAGCTTTCTTT. The whole variable domain, remainder taken from reference TRBV7-9 and TRBJ1-1, is DTGVSQNPRHKITKRGQNVTFRCDPISEHNRLYWYRQTLGQGPEFLTYFQNEAQLEKSRLLSDRFSAERPKGSFSTLEIQRTEQGDSAMYLCASSLGGRGWMNTEAFFGQGTRLTVV.

V gene TRBV5-6 combines with J gene TRBJ2-3; tentatively, D is TRBD2 (5 bases). Germline CDR1 and CDR2: SGHDT and YYEEEE. The germline V and J ends were trimmed by 0 bases and 8 bases, with 7 bases remaining between them. This CDR3 has 12 amino acids. CDR3 DNA sequence: TGTGCCAGCAGCTTGGAACGGGGTACGCAGTATTTT. Amino acids: CASSLERGTQYF.

This sequence joins TRBV7-9 and TRBJ1-5; 7 nucleotides agree with TRBD1. The CDR3 runs 15 residues. Germline values: CDR1 SEHNR, CDR2 FQNEAQ (reference sequence). V gave up 5 bases and J gave up 6 bases; unmatched junction bases: 10. CDR3 amino acids: CASSPGQVDGQPQHF. CDR3 DNA: TGTGCCAGCAGCCCCGGACAGGTGGATGGTCAGCCCCAGCATTTT.

The chain is built from TRBV27 and TRBJ2-5; 7 positions match TRBD1. CDR3 length: 15 residues. The germline V gene has CDR1 MNHEY and CDR2 SMNVEV (reference sequence). After removal of 2 bases from V and 2 bases from J, the junction contained 5 bases not matched to a gene. As DNA, the CDR3 is TGTGCCAGCAGTTTAGAGGGGGCTGGACAAGAGACCCAGTACTTC. Its protein product is CASSLEGAGQETQYF.

On this clone: Other DNA sequences in this specimen translate into the identical CDR3. This chain uses TRBV7-2 with TRBJ2-7; D is perhaps TRBD1 (5 bases). This CDR3 is built from 13 residues. The germline CDR1 and CDR2 sequences are SGHTA and FQGNSA. Trimming removed 1 base at V and 4 bases at J, with 8 bases between. The CDR3 region is CASSLGQIYEQYF. The CDR3 DNA reads TGTGCCAGCAGCTTAGGACAGATTTACGAGCAGTACTTC.

Only a few counts were recorded for this clone. The chain uses TRBV9 and TRBJ2-7; D not resolved. Trimming shortened V by 1 base and J by 3 bases, and 14 bases separated the two germline ends. The CDR3 sequence is 15 residues long. CDR1 is SGDLS, CDR2 YYNGEE, per germline. The CDR3 nucleotides read TGTGCCAGCAGCGTAATAGCCTTTTCTTTCTACGAGCAGTACTTC. Translated, it gives CASSVIAFSFYEQYF.

This clone was detected only a few times. The chain joins TRBV7-2 to TRBJ1-6; the match to TRBD1 covers 8 bases. Germline-derived CDR1 and CDR2 are SGHTA and FQGNSA. J was trimmed by 6 bases and V by 6 bases; bases with no gene match: 7. This CDR3 has 15 amino acids. CDR3: CASSSGGASNSPLHF. DNA of the CDR3: TGTGCCAGCAGTTCAGGGGGCGCGAGTAATTCACCCCTCCACTTT.

The chain couples TRBV7-9 to TRBJ1-3, with 7 bases that match TRBD1. This CDR3 has 16 residues. Per germline, CDR1 SEHNR and CDR2 FQNEAQ (reference sequence). The ends lost 5 bases at V and 0 bases at J; junction bases unmatched: 7. CDR3 coding DNA: TGTGCCAGCAGCGGTCGGGACAGCCTCTCTGGAAACACCATATATTTT. Residues: CASSGRDSLSGNTIYF.

This chain joins TRBV28 and TRBJ2-4; 8 bases are a match to TRBD2. V dropped 1 base and J dropped 0; count of bases not matched to a gene: 2. The germline CDR1 and CDR2 sequences are MDHEN and SYDVKM. The CDR3 has 16 residues. CDR3 sequence reads: CASSLYGGVAKNIQYF. The CDR3 DNA is TGTGCCAGCAGTTTATACGGGGGGGTAGCCAAAAACATTCAGTACTTC.

This rearrangement joins TRBV10-2 to TRBJ1-2; 8 positions match TRBD1. V was clipped by 5 bases and J by 5 bases; unmatched bases: 7. There are 14 residues in the CDR3. Germline V gene sequence: CDR1 WSHSY, CDR2 SAAADI. The CDR3 reads CASSPDRGRYGYTF. CDR3 coding DNA: TGCGCCAGCAGTCCTGACAGGGGACGGTATGGCTACACCTTC.

The chain links TRBV27 to TRBJ2-3, with D possibly being TRBD1 (5 bases). The V end lost 3 bases, the J end lost 4 bases, and 23 bases lay between the germline ends. CDR3 length: 18 residues. The germline gives CDR1 MNHEY, CDR2 SMNVEV (reference sequence). The CDR3 sequence: CASSFLPGLRRSPDTQYF. The CDR3 nucleotides are TGTGCCAGCAGTTTCCTGCCAGGGCTTCGGCGGAGTCCAGATACGCAGTATTTT.

The chain carries TRBV13 and TRBJ1-5; possibly TRBD1 for D (5 bases). V was clipped by 0 bases and J by 6 bases, with 9 bases between them. The CDR3 consists of 14 residues. Germline V gene sequence: CDR1 PRHDT, CDR2 FYEKMQ (reference sequence). The CDR3 sequence: CASSLGQGSQPQHF. The CDR3 DNA is TGTGCCAGCAGCTTAGGGCAGGGTAGTCAGCCCCAGCATTTT.

The rearrangement joins TRBV5-4 to TRBJ2-5, with 11 bases that match TRBD1. This CDR3 comprises 14 residues. Germline CDR1 reads SGHNT; CDR2 reads YYREEE (reference sequence). V shed 4 bases, J shed 3 bases, and the junction held 2 bases outside the gene matches. In DNA, the CDR3 is TGTGCCAGCAGCCGGACAGGGGGCGAAGAGACCCAGTACTTC. Protein sequence: CASSRTGGEETQYF. Full variable domain (missing parts from reference TRBV5-4 and TRBJ2-5): ETGVTQSPTHLIKTRGQQVTLRCSSQSGHNTVSWYQQALGQGPQFIFQYYREEENGRGNFPPRFSGLQFPNYSSELNVNALELDDSALYLCASSRTGGEETQYFGPGTRLLVL.

The chain recombines TRBV4-3 with TRBJ2-7, with TRBD1 matching over 8 bases. From germline, CDR1 is LGHNA and CDR2 YSLEER. V shed 0 bases and J 4 bases; nucleotides not matched to a gene: 5. The CDR3 spans 15 residues. The CDR3 bases are TGCGCCAGCAGCCAAGATACCACAGGGGGATACGAGCAGTACTTC. It yields the protein CASSQDTTGGYEQYF.